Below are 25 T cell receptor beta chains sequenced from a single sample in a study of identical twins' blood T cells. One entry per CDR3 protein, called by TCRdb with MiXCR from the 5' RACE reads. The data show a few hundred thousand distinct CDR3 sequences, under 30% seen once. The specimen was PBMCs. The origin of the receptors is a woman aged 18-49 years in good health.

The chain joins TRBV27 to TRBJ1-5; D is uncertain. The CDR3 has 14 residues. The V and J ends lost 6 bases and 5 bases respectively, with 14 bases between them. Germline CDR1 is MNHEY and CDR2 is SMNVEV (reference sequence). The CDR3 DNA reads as TGTGCCAGCAGCCCTCCGGGTATCGATCAGCCCCAGCATTTT. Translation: CASSPPGIDQPQHF.

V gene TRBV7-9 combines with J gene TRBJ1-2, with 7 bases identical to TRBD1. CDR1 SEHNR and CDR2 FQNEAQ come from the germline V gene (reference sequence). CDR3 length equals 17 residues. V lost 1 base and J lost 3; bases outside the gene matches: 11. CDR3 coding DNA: TGTGCCAGCAGCTTAGAGACCGGGACAGCGATAGACTATGGCTACACCTTC. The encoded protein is CASSLETGTAIDYGYTF. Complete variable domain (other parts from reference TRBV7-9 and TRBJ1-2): DTGVSQNPRHKITKRGQNVTFRCDPISEHNRLYWYRQTLGQGPEFLTYFQNEAQLEKSRLLSDRFSAERPKGSFSTLEIQRTEQGDSAMYLCASSLETGTAIDYGYTFGSGTRLTVV.

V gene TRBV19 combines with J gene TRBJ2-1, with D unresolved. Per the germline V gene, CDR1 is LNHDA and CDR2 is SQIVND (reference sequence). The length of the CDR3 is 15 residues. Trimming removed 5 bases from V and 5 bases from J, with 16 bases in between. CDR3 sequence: CASSLTDTPNNEQFF. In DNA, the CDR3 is TGTGCCAGTAGTTTAACAGATACTCCTAACAATGAGCAGTTCTTC.

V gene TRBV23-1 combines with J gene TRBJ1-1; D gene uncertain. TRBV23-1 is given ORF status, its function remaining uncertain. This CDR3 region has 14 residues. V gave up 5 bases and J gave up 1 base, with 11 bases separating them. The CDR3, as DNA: TGCGCCAGCAGTTACCGACACACGAACACTGAAGCTTTCTTT. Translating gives CASSYRHTNTEAFF.

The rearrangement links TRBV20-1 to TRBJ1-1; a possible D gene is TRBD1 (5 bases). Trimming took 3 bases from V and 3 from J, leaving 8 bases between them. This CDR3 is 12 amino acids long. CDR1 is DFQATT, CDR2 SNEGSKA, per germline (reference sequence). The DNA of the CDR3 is TGCAGTGCTAGGCAGGGCTACACTGAAGCTTTCTTT. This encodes CSARQGYTEAFF.

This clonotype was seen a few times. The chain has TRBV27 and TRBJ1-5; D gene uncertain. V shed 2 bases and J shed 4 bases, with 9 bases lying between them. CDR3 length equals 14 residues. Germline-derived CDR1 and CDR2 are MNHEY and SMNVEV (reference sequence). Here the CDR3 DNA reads TGTGCCAGCAGTTTAATACAGATTAATCAGCCCCAGCATTTT. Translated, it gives CASSLIQINQPQHF.

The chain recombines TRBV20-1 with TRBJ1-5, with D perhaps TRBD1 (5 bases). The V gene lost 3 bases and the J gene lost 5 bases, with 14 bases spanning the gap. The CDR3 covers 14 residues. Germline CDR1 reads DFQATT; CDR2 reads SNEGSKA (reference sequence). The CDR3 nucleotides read TGCAGTGCTAGCGGGACGCAGAAACATCAGCCCCAGCATTTT. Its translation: CSASGTQKHQPQHF.

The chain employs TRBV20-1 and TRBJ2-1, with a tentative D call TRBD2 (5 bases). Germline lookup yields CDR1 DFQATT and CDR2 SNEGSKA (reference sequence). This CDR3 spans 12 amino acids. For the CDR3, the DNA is TGCATGGCTAGGACGGACTCCAATGAGCAGTTCTTC. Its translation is CMARTDSNEQFF.

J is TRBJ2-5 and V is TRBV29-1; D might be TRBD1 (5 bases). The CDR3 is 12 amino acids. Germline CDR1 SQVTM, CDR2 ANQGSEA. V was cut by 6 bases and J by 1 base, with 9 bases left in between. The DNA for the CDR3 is TGCAGCGTCATGACAGCCCAAGAGACCCAGTACTTC. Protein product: CSVMTAQETQYF.

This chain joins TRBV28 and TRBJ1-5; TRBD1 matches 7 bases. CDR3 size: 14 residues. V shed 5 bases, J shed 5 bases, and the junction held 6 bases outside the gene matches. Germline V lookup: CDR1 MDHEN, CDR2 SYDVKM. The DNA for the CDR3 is TGTGCCAGCAGTCTCGACAGGGATGATCAGCCCCAGCATTTT. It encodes CASSLDRDDQPQHF. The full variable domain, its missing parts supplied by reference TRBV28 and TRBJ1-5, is DVKVTQSSRYLVKRTGEKVFLECVQDMDHENMFWYRQDPGLGLRLIYFSYDVKMKEKGDIPEGYSVSREKKERFSLILESASTNQTSMYLCASSLDRDDQPQHFGDGTRLSIL.

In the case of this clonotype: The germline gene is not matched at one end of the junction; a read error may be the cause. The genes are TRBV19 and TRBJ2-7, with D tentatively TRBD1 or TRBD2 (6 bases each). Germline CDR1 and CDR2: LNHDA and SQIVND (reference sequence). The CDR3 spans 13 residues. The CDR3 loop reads CASSLLGGHEQYF. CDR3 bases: TGTGCCAGTAGTCTCCTCGGGGGACACGAGCAGTATTTC.

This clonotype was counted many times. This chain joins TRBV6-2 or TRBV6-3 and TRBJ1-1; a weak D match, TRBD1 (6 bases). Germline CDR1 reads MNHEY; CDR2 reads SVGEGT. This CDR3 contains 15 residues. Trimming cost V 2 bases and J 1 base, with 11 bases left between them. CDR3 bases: TGTGCCAGCAGTTACAGAGGGGGAGCGAACACTGAAGCTTTCTTT. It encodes CASSYRGGANTEAFF.

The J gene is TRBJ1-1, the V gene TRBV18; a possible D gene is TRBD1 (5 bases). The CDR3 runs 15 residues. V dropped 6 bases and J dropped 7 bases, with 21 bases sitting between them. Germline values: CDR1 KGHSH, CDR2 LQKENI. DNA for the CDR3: TGTGCCAGCTCGCTCACCCTAGACAGTTATGGTGAAGCTTTCTTT. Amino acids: CASSLTLDSYGEAFF.

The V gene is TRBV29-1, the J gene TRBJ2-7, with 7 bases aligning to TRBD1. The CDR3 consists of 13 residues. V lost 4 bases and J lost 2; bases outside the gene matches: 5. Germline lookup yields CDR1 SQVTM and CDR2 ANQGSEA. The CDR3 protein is CSVARDSPYEQYF. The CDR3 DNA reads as TGCAGCGTTGCTAGGGACAGCCCCTACGAGCAGTACTTC.

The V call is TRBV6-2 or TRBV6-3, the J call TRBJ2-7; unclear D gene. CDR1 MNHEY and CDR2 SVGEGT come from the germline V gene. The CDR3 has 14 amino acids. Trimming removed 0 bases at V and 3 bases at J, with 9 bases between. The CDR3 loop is CASSYSVWDYEQYF. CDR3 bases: TGTGCCAGCAGTTACTCGGTCTGGGACTACGAGCAGTACTTC.

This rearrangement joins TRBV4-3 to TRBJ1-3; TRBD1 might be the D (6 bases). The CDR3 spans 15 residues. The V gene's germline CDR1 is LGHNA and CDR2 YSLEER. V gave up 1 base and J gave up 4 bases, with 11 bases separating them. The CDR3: CASSQGRGRGNTIYF. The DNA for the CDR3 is TGCGCCAGCAGCCAAGGGAGGGGGAGAGGAAACACCATATATTTT.

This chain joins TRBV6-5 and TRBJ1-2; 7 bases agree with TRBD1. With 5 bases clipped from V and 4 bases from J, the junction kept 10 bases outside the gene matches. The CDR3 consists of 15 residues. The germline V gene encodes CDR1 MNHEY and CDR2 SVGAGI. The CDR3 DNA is TGTGCCAGCAGTGTCGGGACAGAGACTTTCTATGGCTACACCTTC. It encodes CASSVGTETFYGYTF.

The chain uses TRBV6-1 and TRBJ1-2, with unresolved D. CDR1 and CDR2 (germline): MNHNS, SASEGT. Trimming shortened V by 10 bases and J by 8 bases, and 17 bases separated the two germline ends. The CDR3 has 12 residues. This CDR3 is CATPLVAGGYTF. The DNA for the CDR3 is TGTGCCACCCCCCTTGTGGCGGGAGGCTACACCTTC.

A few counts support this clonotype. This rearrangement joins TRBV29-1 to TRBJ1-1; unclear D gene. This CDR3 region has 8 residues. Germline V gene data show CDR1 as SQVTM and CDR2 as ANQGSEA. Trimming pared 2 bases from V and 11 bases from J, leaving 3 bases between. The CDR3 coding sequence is TGCAGCGTTGAAAGGGCTTTCTTT. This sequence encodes CSVERAFF.

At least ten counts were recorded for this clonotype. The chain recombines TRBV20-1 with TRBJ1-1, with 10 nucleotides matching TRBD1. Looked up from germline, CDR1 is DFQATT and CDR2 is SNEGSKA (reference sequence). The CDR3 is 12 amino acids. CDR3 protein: CSARDRGTEAFF. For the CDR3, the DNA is TGCAGCGCCCGGGACAGGGGAACTGAAGCTTTCTTT.

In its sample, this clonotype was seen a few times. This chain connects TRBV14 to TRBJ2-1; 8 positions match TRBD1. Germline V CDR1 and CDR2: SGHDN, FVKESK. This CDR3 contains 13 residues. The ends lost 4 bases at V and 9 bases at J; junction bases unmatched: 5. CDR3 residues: CASSRDRGAEQFF. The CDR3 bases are TGTGCCAGCAGCCGCGACAGGGGTGCTGAGCAGTTCTTC.

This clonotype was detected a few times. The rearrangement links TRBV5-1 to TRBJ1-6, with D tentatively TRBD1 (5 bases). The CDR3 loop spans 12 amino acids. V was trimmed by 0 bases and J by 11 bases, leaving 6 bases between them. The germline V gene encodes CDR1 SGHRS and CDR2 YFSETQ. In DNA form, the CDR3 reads TGCGCCAGCAGCTTGGGACAGCCACCCCTCCACTTT. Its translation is CASSLGQPPLHF.

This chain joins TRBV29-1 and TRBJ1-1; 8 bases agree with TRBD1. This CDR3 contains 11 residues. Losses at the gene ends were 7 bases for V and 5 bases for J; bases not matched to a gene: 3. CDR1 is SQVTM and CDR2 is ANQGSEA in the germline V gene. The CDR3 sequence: CSGYRGTEAFF. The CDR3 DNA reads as TGCAGCGGATACAGGGGGACTGAAGCTTTCTTT. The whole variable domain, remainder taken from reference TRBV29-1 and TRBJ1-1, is SAVISQKPSRDICQRGTSLTIQCQVDSQVTMMFWYRQQPGQSLTLIATANQGSEATYESGFVIDKFPISRPNLTFSTLTVSNMSPEDSSIYLCSGYRGTEAFFGQGTRLTVV.

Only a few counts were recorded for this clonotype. The DNA of the CDR3 is TGCAGTGCTAGAGGGAACTACCCAGGGGGCACAGATACGCAGTATTTT. Its translation: CSARGNYPGGTDTQYF. The V gene is TRBV20-1, the J gene TRBJ2-3; a weak D match, TRBD1 (6 bases). The CDR3 runs to 16 residues. V was clipped by 1 base and J by 1 base, with 15 bases between them. The germline V gene has CDR1 DFQATT and CDR2 SNEGSKA (reference sequence).

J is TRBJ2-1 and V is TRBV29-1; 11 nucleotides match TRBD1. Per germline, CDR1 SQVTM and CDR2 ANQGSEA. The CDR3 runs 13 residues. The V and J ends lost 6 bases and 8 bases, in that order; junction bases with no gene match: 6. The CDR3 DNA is TGCAGCGTGGGACAGGGGGTAGTCGATGAGCAGTTCTTC. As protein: CSVGQGVVDEQFF.